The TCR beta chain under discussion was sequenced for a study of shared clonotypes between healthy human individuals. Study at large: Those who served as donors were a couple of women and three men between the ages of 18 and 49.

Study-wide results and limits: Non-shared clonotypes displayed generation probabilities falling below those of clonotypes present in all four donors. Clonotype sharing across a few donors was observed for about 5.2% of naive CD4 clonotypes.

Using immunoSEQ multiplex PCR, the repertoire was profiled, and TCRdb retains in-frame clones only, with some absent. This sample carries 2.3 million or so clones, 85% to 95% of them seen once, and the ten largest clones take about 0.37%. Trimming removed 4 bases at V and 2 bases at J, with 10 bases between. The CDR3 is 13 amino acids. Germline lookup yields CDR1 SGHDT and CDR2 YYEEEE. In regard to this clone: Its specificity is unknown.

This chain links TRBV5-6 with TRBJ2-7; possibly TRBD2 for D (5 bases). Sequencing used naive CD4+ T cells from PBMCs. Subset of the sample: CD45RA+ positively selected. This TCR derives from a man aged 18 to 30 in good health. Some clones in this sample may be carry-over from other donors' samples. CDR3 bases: TGTGCCAGCAGCCCTAGCACGACCTACGAGCAGTACTTC. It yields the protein CASSPSTTYEQYF. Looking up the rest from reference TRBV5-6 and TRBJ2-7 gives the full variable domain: DAGVTQSPTHLIKTRGQQVTLRCSPKSGHDTVSWYQQALGQGPQFIFQYYEEEERQRGNFPDRFSGHQFPNYSSELNVNALLLGDSALYLCASSPSTTYEQYFGPGTRLTVT.